Shown below are 29 T cell receptor beta chains from a single sample sequenced in a study of cytomegalovirus exposure and HLA in healthy donors. With 60 Vbeta and 13 Jbeta primers, the PCR was carried out. The table came from immunoSEQ multiplex PCR; TCRdb's copy has only in-frame clones and leaves some out. The table has some 110,000 clones, around 76% seen once. The sequencing sample was made of PBMCs. The receptor set was obtained from a woman aged 50 to 60 in good health and CMV-seropositive.

The V gene is TRBV13, the J gene TRBJ2-7; D gene ambiguous. The CDR3 runs to 13 residues. Per germline, CDR1 PRHDT and CDR2 FYEKMQ (reference sequence). Deletions cut 1 base from V and 5 bases from J, with 9 bases between. The DNA for the CDR3 is TGTGCCAGCAGCTTAGATCTGCGGAACGAGCAGTACTTC. It is translated as CASSLDLRNEQYF. Using reference TRBV13 and TRBJ2-7 for the parts outside the CDR3, the full variable domain is AAGVIQSPRHLIKEKRETATLKCYPIPRHDTVYWYQQGPGQDPQFLISFYEKMQSDKGSIPDRFSAQQFSDYHSELNMSSLELGDSALYFCASSLDLRNEQYFGPGTRLTVT.

The chain carries TRBV6-6 and TRBJ1-2; perhaps TRBD1 as D (6 bases). The CDR3 has 13 amino acids. Trimming removed 0 bases from V and 8 bases from J, with 10 bases in between. The germline gives CDR1 MNHNY, CDR2 SVGAGI (reference sequence). CDR3: CASSYSTGRGYTF. The CDR3 nucleotides are TGTGCCAGCAGTTACTCGACAGGAAGGGGCTACACCTTC.

CDR3 sequence reads: CASTLAGGYNEQFF. CDR3 DNA sequence: TGTGCCAGCACCCTAGCGGGGGGATACAATGAGCAGTTCTTC. The chain carries TRBV2 and TRBJ2-1; TRBD2 matches at 11 bases. Germline CDR1 is SNHLY and CDR2 is FYNNEI. The CDR3 is 14 amino acids. V was clipped by 7 bases and J by 4 bases; unmatched bases: 3.

The rearrangement links TRBV5-4 to TRBJ2-1; 12 bases map to TRBD1. The V segment lost 4 bases and the J segment 9 bases; nucleotides outside the gene matches: 8. This CDR3 spans 15 amino acids. Germline loops: CDR1 SGHNT, CDR2 YYREEE (reference sequence). CDR3 DNA sequence: TGTGCCAGCAGCCCCCTGGGGACAGGGGGCTTTGAGCAGTTCTTC. Translated: CASSPLGTGGFEQFF.

V usage is TRBV6-5 and J usage is TRBJ2-3; 8 bases line up with TRBD1. Trimming cost V 8 bases and J 6 bases; bases outside gene matches: 13. The CDR3 is 15 residues long. In germline, CDR1 is MNHEY, CDR2 SVGAGI. For the CDR3, the DNA is TGTGCCAGCCAAACAGGGGGTGCGGGGTGGGATACGCAGTATTTT. Protein product: CASQTGGAGWDTQYF.

V usage is TRBV2 and J usage is TRBJ1-6; TRBD1 is a possible D gene (6 bases). Germline lookup yields CDR1 SNHLY and CDR2 FYNNEI. The CDR3 runs to 14 residues. Trimming pared 3 bases from V and 6 bases from J, leaving 9 bases between. CDR3 sequence: CASSDRTVNSPLHF. DNA of the CDR3: TGTGCCAGCAGTGATAGGACAGTTAATTCACCCCTCCACTTT.

This chain links TRBV19 with TRBJ1-2, with D possibly matching TRBD1 (5 bases). CDR1 and CDR2 from the germline V gene are LNHDA and SQIVND (reference sequence). This CDR3 comprises 13 residues. V dropped 5 bases and J dropped 4 bases, with 11 bases sitting between them. The CDR3 protein is CASSAGPPYGYTF. The CDR3 DNA follows: TGTGCCAGTAGTGCGGGACCGCCCTATGGCTACACCTTC.

This clone occurred a few times. The chain employs TRBV6-5 and TRBJ2-1; 8 nucleotides align to TRBD1. This CDR3 contains 15 residues. With 4 bases clipped from V and 0 bases from J, the junction kept 2 bases outside the gene matches. Germline-derived CDR1 and CDR2 are MNHEY and SVGAGI. The DNA for the CDR3 is TGTGCCAGCAGTTTAACAGGGGGCTCCTACAATGAGCAGTTCTTC. It specifies CASSLTGGSYNEQFF.

This clone was recorded a few times. V gene TRBV4-1 combines with J gene TRBJ2-1, with TRBD2 matching over 13 bases. The CDR3 is made up of 17 amino acids. From germline, CDR1 is MGHRA and CDR2 YSYEKL. With 0 bases clipped from V and 5 bases from J, the junction kept 4 bases outside the gene matches. The CDR3 DNA is TGCGCCAGCAGCCAAGAACCGGGACTAGCGGGAAACAATGAGCAGTTCTTC. Protein sequence: CASSQEPGLAGNNEQFF.

DNA for the CDR3: TGCGCCAGCAGCTGGACAGGGGGGGAGGCTGAAGCTTTCTTT. Translation: CASSWTGGEAEAFF. The V call is TRBV5-1, the J call TRBJ1-1; 10 positions agree with TRBD1. V lost 3 bases and J lost 6; bases outside the gene matches: 5. CDR1 is SGHRS and CDR2 is YFSETQ in the germline V gene. The CDR3 has 14 amino acids.

The chain employs TRBV28 and TRBJ2-7, with a tentative D call TRBD1 (6 bases). V lost 3 bases, J lost 6 bases, and 21 bases lay in between. Germline V gene data show CDR1 as MDHEN and CDR2 as SYDVKM. The CDR3 extends over 16 amino acids. The CDR3 loop is CASSLGQGTLPGEQYF. The CDR3 bases are TGTGCCAGCAGTTTGGGTCAGGGGACCCTTCCGGGCGAGCAGTACTTC.

Only one count was recorded for this clone. The rearrangement joins TRBV7-2 to TRBJ1-4; 7 positions match TRBD1. Per the germline V gene, CDR1 is SGHTA and CDR2 is FQGNSA. The CDR3 is 14 amino acids. Trimming cost V 4 bases and J 4 bases; bases outside gene matches: 3. The CDR3 nucleotides are TGTGCCAGCAGCTCGGGACAGCTTAATGAAAAACTGTTTTTT. This gives the protein CASSSGQLNEKLFF.

The J gene is TRBJ2-1, the V gene TRBV9; 10 positions match TRBD2. J was trimmed by 2 bases and V by 0 bases; bases with no gene match: 8. Germline CDR1 and CDR2: SGDLS and YYNGEE. This CDR3 has 18 residues. CDR3 nucleotides: TGTGCCAGCAGCGTAGGAGGGCTAGCGGGGGCGACCTACAATGAGCAGTTCTTC. Protein sequence: CASSVGGLAGATYNEQFF.

The chain employs TRBV4-1 and TRBJ2-1; TRBD2 matches 7 bases. CDR1 and CDR2 (germline): MGHRA, YSYEKL. The CDR3 is 15 amino acids. Germline trimming cut 1 base from V and 4 bases from J; bases unmatched to any gene: 4. DNA for the CDR3: TGCGCCAGCAGCCAAGGAGGAGCGGGGTACAATGAGCAGTTCTTC. Translation: CASSQGGAGYNEQFF.

This chain's CDR3 is CASSNTGNTEAFF. CDR3 DNA sequence: TGTGCCAGCAGTAATACAGGGAACACTGAAGCTTTCTTT. V and J are TRBV25-1 and TRBJ1-1, with D maybe TRBD1 (5 bases). The V gene's germline CDR1 is MGHDK and CDR2 SYGVNS. Trimming took 5 bases from V and 1 from J, leaving 8 bases between them. The CDR3 consists of 13 residues.

This chain uses TRBV5-1 with TRBJ2-6; unclear D gene. The length of the CDR3 is 15 residues. V was clipped by 5 bases and J by 2 bases, with 11 bases between them. Looked up from germline, CDR1 is SGHRS and CDR2 is YFSETQ. CDR3 residues: CASSPVGPGANVLTF. The CDR3 nucleotides are TGCGCCAGCAGTCCCGTGGGCCCTGGGGCCAACGTCCTGACTTTC.

CDR3 sequence reads: CASSDGQGAFYEQYF. CDR3 DNA: TGTGCCAGCAGCGACGGACAGGGGGCGTTCTACGAGCAGTACTTC. The chain recombines TRBV9 with TRBJ2-7; 11 nucleotides line up with TRBD1. V trimming: 3 bases; J trimming: 3 bases; junction bases outside the gene matches: 5. The CDR3 contains 15 residues. Germline CDR1 reads SGDLS; CDR2 reads YYNGEE.

The V and J genes are TRBV27 and TRBJ2-7; 7 bases map to TRBD1. CDR3 size: 14 residues. Germline V gives CDR1 MNHEY, CDR2 SMNVEV (reference sequence). The ends lost 5 bases at V and 1 base at J; junction bases unmatched: 5. CDR3 sequence reads: CASSMNRGSYEQYF. CDR3 sequence (DNA): TGTGCCAGCAGTATGAACAGGGGTTCCTACGAGCAGTACTTC.

The chain is built from TRBV29-1 and TRBJ2-1; TRBD1 is a possible D gene (5 bases). V was clipped by 3 bases and J by 7 bases, with 19 bases between them. Looked up from germline, CDR1 is SQVTM and CDR2 is ANQGSEA. This CDR3 is 15 amino acids long. The CDR3 protein is CSVDDSTLPENEQFF. CDR3 DNA sequence: TGCAGCGTTGATGACAGTACCCTCCCGGAGAATGAGCAGTTCTTC.

This clone was seen only once. V usage is TRBV6-6 and J usage is TRBJ2-5; 9 nucleotides line up with TRBD1. The end of the DNA aligns better with TRBJ2-7, so the J call may be wrong. This CDR3 region has 14 residues. The V gene's germline CDR1 is MNHNY and CDR2 SVGAGI (reference sequence). Here the CDR3 reads CASSGRDRAYEQYF. CDR3 DNA: TGTGCCAGCAGTGGCCGGGACAGGGCCTACGAGCAGTACTTC.

The CDR3 DNA follows: TGTGCCAGCAGCTTGACATCTGAAGCCAAAAACATTCAGTACTTC. Amino acid sequence: CASSLTSEAKNIQYF. This chain connects TRBV5-4 to TRBJ2-4; D is unresolved. Trimming took off 1 base at V and 0 bases at J, with 8 bases between the two ends. The germline gives CDR1 SGHNT, CDR2 YYREEE (reference sequence). The CDR3 runs 15 residues.

The chain recombines TRBV9 with TRBJ1-4; D is perhaps TRBD1 (5 bases). The CDR3 spans 15 residues. Germline CDR1 is SGDLS and CDR2 is YYNGEE. The V end was cut by 4 bases, the J end by 7 bases, with 17 bases between. The CDR3 region is CASSRGWGGSEKLFF. Here the CDR3 DNA reads TGTGCCAGCAGCAGGGGCTGGGGGGGGAGTGAAAAACTGTTTTTT.

The chain employs TRBV19 and TRBJ1-1, with D uncertain. Germline lookup yields CDR1 LNHDA and CDR2 SQIVND (reference sequence). The germline V and J ends were trimmed by 2 bases and 7 bases, with 14 bases remaining between them. This CDR3 has 14 amino acids. CDR3 DNA sequence: TGTGCCAGTAGTATAATTGGCCGGGCGGGTGAAGCTTTCTTT. It codes for CASSIIGRAGEAFF.

V and J are TRBV5-1 and TRBJ2-5; tentatively, D is TRBD2 (5 bases). Trimming took off 1 base at V and 2 bases at J, with 6 bases between the two ends. This CDR3 is built from 13 residues. Germline V CDR1 and CDR2: SGHRS, YFSETQ. CDR3 DNA: TGCGCCAGCAGCTTGTGGGAGCAAGAGACCCAGTACTTC. This translates into CASSLWEQETQYF.

In DNA, the CDR3 is TGTGCCAGCAGCTTAGCAGGGGCACAAGAGCAGTACTTC. Encoded protein: CASSLAGAQEQYF. The rearrangement uses TRBV7-9 and TRBJ2-7, with TRBD1 as a possible D gene (5 bases). From germline, CDR1 is SEHNR and CDR2 FQNEAQ (reference sequence). CDR3 size: 13 residues. Deletions cut 0 bases from V and 7 bases from J, with 10 bases between.

The chain links TRBV5-1 to TRBJ1-2; the match to TRBD1 covers 10 bases. Germline CDR1 SGHRS, CDR2 YFSETQ. The CDR3 has 15 residues. Trimming took 4 bases from V and 8 from J; bases not matched to a gene: 11. CDR3 region: CASSPGGTGAYGYTF. The CDR3 nucleotides read TGCGCCAGCAGCCCGGGGGGGACAGGGGCCTACGGCTACACCTTC.

The rearrangement links TRBV6-5 to TRBJ2-5; possibly TRBD2 for D (5 bases). The J call may be incorrect, as the DNA end agrees better with TRBJ2-7. The CDR3 loop spans 15 amino acids. Germline lookup yields CDR1 MNHEY and CDR2 SVGAGI. The CDR3 nucleotides are TGTGCCAGCAGTTACTCGAGGGCCAGGTCATACGAGCAGTACTTC. It encodes CASSYSRARSYEQYF.

This sequence joins TRBV4-3 and TRBJ1-2; no reliable D call. V lost 0 bases, J lost 2 bases, and 7 bases lay in between. This CDR3 has 14 amino acids. Germline assignment: CDR1 LGHNA and CDR2 YSLEER. CDR3 sequence reads: CASSQDGQNYGYTF. The CDR3 DNA is TGCGCCAGCAGCCAAGATGGCCAGAACTATGGCTACACCTTC.

The chain links TRBV7-8 to TRBJ2-2, with a tentative D call TRBD1 (6 bases). CDR3 length: 14 residues. CDR1 and CDR2 from the germline V gene are SGHVS and FQNEAQ. Trimming stripped 6 bases from V and 1 base from J, with 9 bases between. The CDR3 spells CASRRTENTGELFF. CDR3 nucleotides: TGTGCCAGCAGACGGACAGAGAACACCGGGGAGCTGTTTTTT.